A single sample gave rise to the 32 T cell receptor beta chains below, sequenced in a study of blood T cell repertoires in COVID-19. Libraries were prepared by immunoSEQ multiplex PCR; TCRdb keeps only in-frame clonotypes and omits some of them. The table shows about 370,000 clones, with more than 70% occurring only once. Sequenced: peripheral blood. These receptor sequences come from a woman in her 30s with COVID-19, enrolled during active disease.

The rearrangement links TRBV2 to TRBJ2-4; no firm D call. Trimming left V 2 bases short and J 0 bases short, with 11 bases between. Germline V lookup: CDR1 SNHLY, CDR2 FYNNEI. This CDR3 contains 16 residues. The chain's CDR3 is CASSELETLAKNIQYF. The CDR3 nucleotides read TGTGCCAGCAGTGAACTGGAGACGCTAGCCAAAAACATTCAGTACTTC.

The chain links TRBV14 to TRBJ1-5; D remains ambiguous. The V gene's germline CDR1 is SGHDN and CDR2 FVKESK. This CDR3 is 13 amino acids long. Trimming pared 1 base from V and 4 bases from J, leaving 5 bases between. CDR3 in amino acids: CASSQARNQPQHF. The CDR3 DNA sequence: TGTGCCAGCAGCCAAGCGAGGAATCAGCCCCAGCATTTT.

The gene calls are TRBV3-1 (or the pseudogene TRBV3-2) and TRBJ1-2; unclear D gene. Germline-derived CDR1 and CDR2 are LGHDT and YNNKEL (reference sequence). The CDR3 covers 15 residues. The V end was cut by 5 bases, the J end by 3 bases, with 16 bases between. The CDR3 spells CASSGGNSRDYGYTF. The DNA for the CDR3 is TGTGCCAGCAGCGGCGGGAATTCTAGGGACTATGGCTACACCTTC.

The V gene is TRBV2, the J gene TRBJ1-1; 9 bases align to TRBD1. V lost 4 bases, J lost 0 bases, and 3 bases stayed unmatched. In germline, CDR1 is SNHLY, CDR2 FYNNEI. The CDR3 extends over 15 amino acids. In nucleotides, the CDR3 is TGTGCCAGCAGTGGGACAGGGGAAATGAACACTGAAGCTTTCTTT. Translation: CASSGTGEMNTEAFF. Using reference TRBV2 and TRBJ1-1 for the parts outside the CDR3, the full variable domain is EPEVTQTPSHQVTQMGQEVILRCVPISNHLYFYWYRQILGQKVEFLVSFYNNEISEKSEIFDDQFSVERPDGSNFTLKIRSTKLEDSAMYFCASSGTGEMNTEAFFGQGTRLTVV.

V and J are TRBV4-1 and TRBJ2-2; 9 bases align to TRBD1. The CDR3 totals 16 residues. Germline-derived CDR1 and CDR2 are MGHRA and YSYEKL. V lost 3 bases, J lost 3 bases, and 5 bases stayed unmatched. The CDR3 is CASSQFTGGHTGELFF. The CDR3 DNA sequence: TGCGCCAGCAGCCAGTTCACAGGGGGCCACACCGGGGAGCTGTTTTTT.

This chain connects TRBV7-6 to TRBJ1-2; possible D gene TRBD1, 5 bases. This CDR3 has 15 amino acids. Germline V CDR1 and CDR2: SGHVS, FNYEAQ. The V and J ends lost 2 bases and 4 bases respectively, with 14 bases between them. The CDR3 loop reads CASSLKNQGGYGYTF. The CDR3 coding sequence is TGTGCCAGCAGCTTAAAGAACCAGGGCGGCTATGGCTACACCTTC.

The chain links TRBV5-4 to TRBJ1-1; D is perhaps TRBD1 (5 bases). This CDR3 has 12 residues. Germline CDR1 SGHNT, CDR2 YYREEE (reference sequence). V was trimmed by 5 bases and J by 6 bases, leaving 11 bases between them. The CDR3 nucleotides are TGTGCCAGCAGAAGAGACAGTTCTGAAGCTTTCTTT. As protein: CASRRDSSEAFF.

The CDR3 DNA reads as TGTGCCAGCAGATACGGGGGGGTGGGCAATCAGCCCCAGCATTTT. This translates into CASRYGGVGNQPQHF. This chain connects TRBV6-2 or TRBV6-3 to TRBJ1-5; weak D call: TRBD1 (5 bases). V lost 6 bases to trimming and J lost 2 bases, with 14 bases between them. Germline values: CDR1 MNHEY, CDR2 SVGEGT. The CDR3 has 15 residues.

The CDR3 DNA follows: TGTGCCAGCAGTCAGGGAACTTCAACCGGGGAGCTGTTTTTT. Translating it yields CASSQGTSTGELFF. This chain links TRBV6-5 with TRBJ2-2; maybe TRBD1 (5 bases). The CDR3 is made up of 14 amino acids. Germline-derived CDR1 and CDR2 are MNHEY and SVGAGI. Trimming shortened V by 5 bases and J by 5 bases, and 12 bases separated the two germline ends.

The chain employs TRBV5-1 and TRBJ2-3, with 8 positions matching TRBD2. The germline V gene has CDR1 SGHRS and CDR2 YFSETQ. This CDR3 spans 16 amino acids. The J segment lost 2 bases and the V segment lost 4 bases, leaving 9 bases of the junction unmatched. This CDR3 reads CASSGTGGPSTDTQYF. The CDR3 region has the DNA TGCGCCAGCAGCGGCACGGGGGGGCCTTCCACAGATACGCAGTATTTT. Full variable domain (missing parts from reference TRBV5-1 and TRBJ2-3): KAGVTQTPRYLIKTRGQQVTLSCSPISGHRSVSWYQQTPGQGLQFLFEYFSETQRNKGNFPGRFSGRQFSNSRSEMNVSTLELGDSALYLCASSGTGGPSTDTQYFGPGTRLTVL.

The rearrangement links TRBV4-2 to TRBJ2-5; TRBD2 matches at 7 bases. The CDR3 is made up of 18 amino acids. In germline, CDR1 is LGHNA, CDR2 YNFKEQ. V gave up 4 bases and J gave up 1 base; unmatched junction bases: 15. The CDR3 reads CASSLKAKQGGFQETQYF. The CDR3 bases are TGTGCCAGCAGCCTGAAAGCGAAGCAGGGAGGGTTCCAAGAGACCCAGTACTTC.

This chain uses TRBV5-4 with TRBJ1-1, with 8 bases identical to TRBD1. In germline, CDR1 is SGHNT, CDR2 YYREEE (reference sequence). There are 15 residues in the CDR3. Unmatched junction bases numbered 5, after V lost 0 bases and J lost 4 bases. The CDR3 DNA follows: TGTGCCAGCAGCTTGGCAGGGGGCGCAGCCACTGAAGCTTTCTTT. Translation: CASSLAGGAATEAFF. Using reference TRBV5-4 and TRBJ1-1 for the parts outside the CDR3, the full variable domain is ETGVTQSPTHLIKTRGQQVTLRCSSQSGHNTVSWYQQALGQGPQFIFQYYREEENGRGNFPPRFSGLQFPNYSSELNVNALELDDSALYLCASSLAGGAATEAFFGQGTRLTVV.

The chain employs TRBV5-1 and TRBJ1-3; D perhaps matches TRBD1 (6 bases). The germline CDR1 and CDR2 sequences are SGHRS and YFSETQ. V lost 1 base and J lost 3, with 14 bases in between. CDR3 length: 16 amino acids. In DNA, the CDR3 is TGCGCCAGCAGCTTGAATCAAGGGGGTTATGGAAACACCATATATTTT. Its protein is CASSLNQGGYGNTIYF.

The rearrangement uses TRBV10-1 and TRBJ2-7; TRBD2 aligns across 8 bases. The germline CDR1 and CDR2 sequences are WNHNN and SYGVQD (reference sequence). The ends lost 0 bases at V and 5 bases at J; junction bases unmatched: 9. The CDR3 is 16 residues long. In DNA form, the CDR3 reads TGCGCCAGCAGTGAGTCGCGGGGGGCAGGGTGGAACGAGCAGTACTTC. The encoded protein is CASSESRGAGWNEQYF.

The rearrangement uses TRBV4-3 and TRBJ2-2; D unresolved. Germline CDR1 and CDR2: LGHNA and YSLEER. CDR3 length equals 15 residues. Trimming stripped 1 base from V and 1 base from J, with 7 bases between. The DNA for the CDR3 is TGCGCCAGCAGCCAAGCCCCTAAGAACACCGGGGAGCTGTTTTTT. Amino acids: CASSQAPKNTGELFF.

CDR3 loop: CATSQGYSSTDTQYF. As DNA, the CDR3 is TGTGCCACCAGTCAGGGATACTCTAGCACAGATACGCAGTATTTT. This rearrangement joins TRBV24-1 to TRBJ2-3; TRBD1 might be the D (5 bases). From germline, CDR1 is KGHDR and CDR2 SFDVKD. V was pared by 6 bases and J by 0 bases, with 12 bases between. The CDR3 is 15 residues long.

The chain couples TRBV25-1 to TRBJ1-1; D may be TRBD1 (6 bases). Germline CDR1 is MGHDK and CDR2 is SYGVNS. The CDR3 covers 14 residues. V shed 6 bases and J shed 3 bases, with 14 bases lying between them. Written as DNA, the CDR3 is TGTGCCAGCAGGGACAGAGCTTCCTACACTGAAGCTTTCTTT. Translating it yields CASRDRASYTEAFF.

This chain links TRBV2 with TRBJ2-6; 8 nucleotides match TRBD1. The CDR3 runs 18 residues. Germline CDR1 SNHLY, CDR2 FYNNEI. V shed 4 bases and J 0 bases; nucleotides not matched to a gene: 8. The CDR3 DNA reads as TGTGCCAGCAGTGCTGCAGGGGGCTTAAGCTCTGGGGCCAACGTCCTGACTTTC. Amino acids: CASSAAGGLSSGANVLTF.

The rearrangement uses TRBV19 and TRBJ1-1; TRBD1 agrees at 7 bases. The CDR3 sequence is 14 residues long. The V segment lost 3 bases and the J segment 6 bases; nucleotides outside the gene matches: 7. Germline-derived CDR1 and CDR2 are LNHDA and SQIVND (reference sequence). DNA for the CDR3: TGTGCCAGTAGTATCCTCAACAGGGGACCTGAAGCTTTCTTT. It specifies CASSILNRGPEAFF.

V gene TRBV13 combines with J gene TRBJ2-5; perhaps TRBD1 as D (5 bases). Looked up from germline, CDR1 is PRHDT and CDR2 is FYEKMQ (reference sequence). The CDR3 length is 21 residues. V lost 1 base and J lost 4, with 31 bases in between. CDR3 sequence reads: CASSLDTVKDGGTPTGETQYF. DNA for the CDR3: TGTGCCAGCAGCTTAGATACAGTGAAAGACGGTGGTACCCCAACAGGAGAGACCCAGTACTTC.

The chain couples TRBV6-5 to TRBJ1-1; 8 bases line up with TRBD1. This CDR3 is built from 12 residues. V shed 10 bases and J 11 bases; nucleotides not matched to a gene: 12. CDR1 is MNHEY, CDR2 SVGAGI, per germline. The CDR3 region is CATVGTGLKAFF. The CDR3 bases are TGTGCCACCGTCGGGACAGGCCTCAAGGCTTTCTTT.

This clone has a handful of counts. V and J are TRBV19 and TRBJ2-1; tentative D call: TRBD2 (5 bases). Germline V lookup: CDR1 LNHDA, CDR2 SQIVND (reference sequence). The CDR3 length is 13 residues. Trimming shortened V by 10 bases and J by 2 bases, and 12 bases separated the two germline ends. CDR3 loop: CATRADPYNEQFF. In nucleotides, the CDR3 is TGTGCCACTAGAGCGGACCCCTACAATGAGCAGTTCTTC.

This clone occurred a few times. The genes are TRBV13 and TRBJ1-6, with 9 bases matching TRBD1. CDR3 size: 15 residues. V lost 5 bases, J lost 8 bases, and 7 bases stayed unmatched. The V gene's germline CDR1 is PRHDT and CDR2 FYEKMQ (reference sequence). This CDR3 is CASSGRTGDDSPLHF. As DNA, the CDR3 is TGTGCCAGCAGCGGACGGACAGGGGATGATTCACCCCTCCACTTT. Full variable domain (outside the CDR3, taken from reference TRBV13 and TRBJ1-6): AAGVIQSPRHLIKEKRETATLKCYPIPRHDTVYWYQQGPGQDPQFLISFYEKMQSDKGSIPDRFSAQQFSDYHSELNMSSLELGDSALYFCASSGRTGDDSPLHFGNGTRLTVT.

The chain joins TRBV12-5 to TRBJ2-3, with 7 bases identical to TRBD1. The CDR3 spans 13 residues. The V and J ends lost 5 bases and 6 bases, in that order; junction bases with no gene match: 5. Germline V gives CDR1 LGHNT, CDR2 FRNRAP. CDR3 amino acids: CASGKDRRDTQYF. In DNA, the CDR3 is TGTGCTAGTGGTAAGGACAGGCGGGATACGCAGTATTTT.

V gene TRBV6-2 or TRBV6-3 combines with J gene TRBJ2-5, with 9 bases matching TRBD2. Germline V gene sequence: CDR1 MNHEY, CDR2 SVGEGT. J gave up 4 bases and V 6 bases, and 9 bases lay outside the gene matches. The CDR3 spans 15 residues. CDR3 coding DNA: TGTGCCAGCAGCCGTCAGGCTAGCGGGATAGAGACCCAGTACTTC. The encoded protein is CASSRQASGIETQYF.

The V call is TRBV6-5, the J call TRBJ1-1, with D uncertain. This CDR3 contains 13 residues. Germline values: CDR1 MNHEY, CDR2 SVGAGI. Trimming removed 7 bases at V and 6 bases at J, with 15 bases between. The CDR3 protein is CASINSLDSEAFF. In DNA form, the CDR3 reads TGTGCCAGCATCAATTCGCTGGACTCTGAAGCTTTCTTT.

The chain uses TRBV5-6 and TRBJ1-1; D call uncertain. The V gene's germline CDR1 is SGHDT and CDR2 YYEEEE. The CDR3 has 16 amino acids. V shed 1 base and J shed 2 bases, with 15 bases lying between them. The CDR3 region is CASSLNVGRVNTEAFF. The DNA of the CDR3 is TGTGCCAGCAGCTTGAATGTGGGGAGGGTCAACACTGAAGCTTTCTTT.

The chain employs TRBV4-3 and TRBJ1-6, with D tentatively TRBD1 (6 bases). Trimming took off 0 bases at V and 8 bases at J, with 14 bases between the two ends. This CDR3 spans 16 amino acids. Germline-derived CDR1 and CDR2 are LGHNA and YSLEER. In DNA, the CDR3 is TGCGCCAGCAGCCAAGATAGCACAGGGCTTTATTCACCCCTCCACTTT. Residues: CASSQDSTGLYSPLHF.

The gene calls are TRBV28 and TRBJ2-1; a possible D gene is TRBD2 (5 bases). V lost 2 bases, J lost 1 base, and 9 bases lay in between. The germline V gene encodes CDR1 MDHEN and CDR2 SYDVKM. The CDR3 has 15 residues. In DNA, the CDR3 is TGTGCCAGCAGTTTAAGGGAGAAATCCTACAATGAGCAGTTCTTC. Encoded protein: CASSLREKSYNEQFF.

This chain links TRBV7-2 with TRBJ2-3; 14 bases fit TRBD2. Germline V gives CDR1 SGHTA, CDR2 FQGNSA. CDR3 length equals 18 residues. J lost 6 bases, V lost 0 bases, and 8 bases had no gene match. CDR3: CASSLALRGLAGEDTQYF. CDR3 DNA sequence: TGTGCCAGCAGCTTAGCGCTACGGGGACTAGCGGGAGAGGATACGCAGTATTTT.

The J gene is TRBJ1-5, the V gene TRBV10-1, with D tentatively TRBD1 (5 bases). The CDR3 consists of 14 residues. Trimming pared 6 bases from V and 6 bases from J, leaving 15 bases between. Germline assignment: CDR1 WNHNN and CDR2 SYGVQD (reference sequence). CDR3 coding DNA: TGCGCCAGCAGCCCGGGACTGAGCCTTCAGCCCCAGCATTTT. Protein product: CASSPGLSLQPQHF.

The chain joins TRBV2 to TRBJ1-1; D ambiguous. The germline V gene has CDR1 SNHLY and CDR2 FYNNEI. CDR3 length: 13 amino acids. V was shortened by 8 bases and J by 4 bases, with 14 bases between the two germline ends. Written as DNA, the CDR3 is TGTGCCAGCGGGTTGCAAGAGGGCACTGAAGCTTTCTTT. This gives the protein CASGLQEGTEAFF.